This TCR beta chain was identified in a study of T-cell reconstitution after alpha-beta-depleted transplantation in children. General study findings and limits: Counts and diversity of T cells one year after transplant came mostly from newly produced T cells.

This clonotype was seen only a few times. Its antigen is as yet unknown. Molecular barcoding with unique molecular identifiers was used for the TCRbeta library. Using its own MiXCR run on the PCR reads, TCRdb lists one record per CDR3 protein. The sample has over 100,000 distinct CDR3 sequences, around a tenth seen once. The source material was PBMCs, sampled before TCRalphabeta/CD19-depleted stem cell transplant. The receptor's source is a boy aged 2 to 10 with acute lymphoblastic leukemia, due to receive a stem cell transplant.

The chain's CDR3 is CASSPNYEQYF. The CDR3 DNA reads TGTGCCAGCTCACCTAACTACGAGCAGTACTTC. The chain carries TRBV28 and TRBJ2-7; unclear D gene. The V end was cut by 8 bases, the J end by 3 bases, with 8 bases between. CDR3 length: 11 residues. Germline values: CDR1 MDHEN, CDR2 SYDVKM.